Below are 25 T cell receptor beta chains sequenced from a single sample in a study of beta chain features in type 1 diabetes. Expressed TCRB transcripts were sequenced because the entire RNA isolate underwent reverse transcription. Assay used: immunoSEQ multiplex PCR; TCRdb lists only in-frame clones, some missing. The table includes 450,000 to 600,000 clones, approximately 30% detected once. Sample: naive CD4+ T cells from blood. The receptors stem from a man younger than 35 in good health.

The V call is TRBV19, the J call TRBJ1-5; D not certain. Between the trimmed V and J ends, which lost 7 bases and 2 bases, there was a span of 12 bases. The CDR3 has 14 residues. Germline V lookup: CDR1 LNHDA, CDR2 SQIVND (reference sequence). CDR3 coding DNA: TGTGCCAGTACCACGGTACTTGGCAATCAGCCCCAGCATTTT. Protein: CASTTVLGNQPQHF.

For this clone: The sample carries other DNA sequences with the same CDR3. The chain employs TRBV6-5 and TRBJ2-5; D unclear. V lost 5 bases, J lost 4 bases, and 5 bases lay in between. The germline gives CDR1 MNHEY, CDR2 SVGAGI. This CDR3 has 11 amino acids. The CDR3 DNA is TGTGCCAGCAGTAGGGCAGAGACCCAGTACTTC. Translated: CASSRAETQYF.

The chain links TRBV30 to TRBJ2-2, with 9 bases aligning to TRBD1. The CDR3 is made up of 15 amino acids. Germline CDR1 and CDR2: GTSNPN and SVGIG (reference sequence). J lost 6 bases, V lost 0 bases, and 5 bases had no gene match. The chain's CDR3 is CAWSVGDRAPGELFF. CDR3 coding DNA: TGTGCCTGGAGTGTTGGGGACAGGGCCCCCGGGGAGCTGTTTTTT.

V gene TRBV29-1 combines with J gene TRBJ1-1; D not resolved. Germline V gene lookup returns CDR1 SQVTM and CDR2 ANQGSEA. V gave up 4 bases and J gave up 1 base, with 13 bases separating them. The CDR3 spans 14 residues. The CDR3 nucleotides are TGCAGCGTTGCAAGGCAGAAAAGGAACACTGAAGCTTTCTTT. Translating gives CSVARQKRNTEAFF.

The chain combines TRBV14 with TRBJ1-1; D gene ambiguous. The germline CDR1 and CDR2 sequences are SGHDN and FVKESK. With 4 bases removed from V and 4 bases from J, the gap between germline ends came to 10 bases. The CDR3 length is 13 residues. CDR3 nucleotides: TGTGCCAGCAGCCTTCTTTCGGGCACTGAAGCTTTCTTT. It specifies CASSLLSGTEAFF.

This clone has a handful of counts. V is TRBV15 and J is TRBJ2-3, with TRBD1 matching over 10 bases. CDR1 is LNHNV and CDR2 is YYDKDF in the germline V gene (reference sequence). Unmatched junction bases numbered 5, after V lost 3 bases and J lost 5 bases. The CDR3 is 15 residues long. CDR3 residues: CATSRDRGNQDTQYF. CDR3 nucleotides: TGTGCCACCAGCAGGGACAGGGGGAATCAAGATACGCAGTATTTT.

This clone came up a few times. This chain uses TRBV29-1 with TRBJ2-1; D call uncertain. The CDR3 length is 13 residues. V lost 3 bases and J 6 bases, leaving 12 bases between the germline ends. Germline V CDR1 and CDR2: SQVTM, ANQGSEA. The chain's CDR3 is CSVERQASNEQFF. The CDR3 nucleotides read TGCAGCGTTGAGCGGCAGGCAAGCAATGAGCAGTTCTTC.

The V gene is TRBV5-6, the J gene TRBJ2-1; 9 bases align to TRBD2. The CDR3 length is 17 residues. Per germline, CDR1 SGHDT and CDR2 YYEEEE. The V segment lost 0 bases and the J segment 2 bases; nucleotides outside the gene matches: 6. Here the CDR3 DNA reads TGTGCCAGCAGCTTGGGCCACAGCGGGAGGCCCTACAATGAGCAGTTCTTC. Its translation: CASSLGHSGRPYNEQFF.

The rearrangement uses TRBV7-2 and TRBJ2-1; D possibly corresponds to TRBD1 (6 bases). Germline V gives CDR1 SGHTA, CDR2 FQGNSA. This CDR3 is 13 amino acids long. V was pared by 5 bases and J by 4 bases, with 9 bases between. The CDR3 spells CASSTQGYNEQFF. The CDR3 nucleotides are TGTGCCAGCAGCACACAGGGATACAATGAGCAGTTCTTC.

This clone has more than one count but fewer than ten. The V gene is TRBV6-5, the J gene TRBJ2-5; 8 bases fit TRBD1. Germline V gene lookup returns CDR1 MNHEY and CDR2 SVGAGI. After removal of 8 bases from V and 5 bases from J, the junction contained 4 bases not matched to a gene. The CDR3 extends over 12 amino acids. The CDR3 sequence is CASSRGRETQYF. In DNA, the CDR3 is TGTGCCAGCTCCAGGGGGCGGGAGACCCAGTACTTC.

The chain employs TRBV6-1 and TRBJ2-5; no firm D call. Trimming removed 7 bases from V and 1 base from J, with 13 bases in between. CDR1 is MNHNS, CDR2 SASEGT, per germline. The CDR3 runs to 14 residues. In DNA form, the CDR3 reads TGTGCCAGCAACGAAGGAATTGGCCAAGAGACCCAGTACTTC. Translation gives CASNEGIGQETQYF.

This clone turned up a few times. J is TRBJ2-7 and V is TRBV28; 9 bases are shared with TRBD2. This CDR3 is 12 amino acids long. V was pared by 8 bases and J by 7 bases, with 6 bases of the junction left unmatched. CDR1 and CDR2 (germline): MDHEN, SYDVKM. The CDR3 DNA reads as TGTGCCAGCGGAGCGGGAGGTAGTGAGCAGTACTTC. It encodes CASGAGGSEQYF.

A word on this clone: Other DNA sequences from this sample encode an identical CDR3 as well. The J gene is TRBJ1-5, the V gene TRBV7-2; D is unresolved. The CDR3 sequence is 14 residues long. The germline V gene has CDR1 SGHTA and CDR2 FQGNSA. V lost 0 bases and J 2 bases, leaving 5 bases between the germline ends. This CDR3 reads CASSLAGGNQPQHF. In DNA, the CDR3 is TGTGCCAGCAGCTTAGCTGGAGGCAATCAGCCCCAGCATTTT.

This clone was counted a single time. The chain recombines TRBV15 with TRBJ2-3; TRBD2 agrees at 8 bases. The germline V gene has CDR1 LNHNV and CDR2 YYDKDF (reference sequence). V lost 2 bases to trimming and J lost 6 bases; unmatched junction nucleotides: 16. The CDR3 spans 18 residues. CDR3 sequence reads: CATSRMTRTSPQWDTQYF. DNA for the CDR3: TGTGCCACCAGCAGAATGACACGGACTAGCCCTCAATGGGATACGCAGTATTTT.

This clone appeared a few times. The V and J genes are TRBV30 and TRBJ2-7; tentatively, D is TRBD2 (5 bases). V was trimmed by 2 bases and J by 6 bases, leaving 11 bases between them. This CDR3 contains 12 residues. The germline gives CDR1 GTSNPN, CDR2 SVGIG (reference sequence). The CDR3 reads CAWSSLATEQYF. DNA of the CDR3: TGTGCCTGGAGTAGTTTAGCGACCGAGCAGTACTTC.

The rearrangement links TRBV11-2 to TRBJ2-5; a possible D gene is TRBD1 (5 bases). The ends were cut back, 5 bases at V and 5 bases at J, with 12 bases in the middle. This CDR3 comprises 13 residues. Germline assignment: CDR1 SGHAT and CDR2 FQNNGV. The CDR3 coding sequence is TGTGCCAGCAGCCACAGGACGTCTGAGACCCAGTACTTC. Encoded protein: CASSHRTSETQYF.

The chain employs TRBV4-3 and TRBJ2-1, with TRBD2 identical over 10 bases. The CDR3 runs to 16 residues. Germline CDR1 and CDR2: LGHNA and YSLEER. V gave up 1 base and J gave up 4 bases; unmatched junction bases: 4. The CDR3 nucleotides read TGCGCCAGCAGCCAAGTTGGACTAGCGGATTACAATGAGCAGTTCTTC. Translated, it gives CASSQVGLADYNEQFF.

This chain's CDR3 is CAWSVQLGGRMNEKLFF. CDR3 nucleotides: TGTGCCTGGAGTGTACAACTGGGAGGTCGGATGAATGAAAAACTGTTTTTT. The chain joins TRBV30 to TRBJ1-4; D gene uncertain. The V end lost 0 bases, the J end lost 5 bases, and 19 bases lay between the germline ends. The CDR3 is 17 amino acids. The V gene's germline CDR1 is GTSNPN and CDR2 SVGIG (reference sequence).

The table lists this clone with a few counts. The chain joins TRBV7-9 to TRBJ2-6, with D hard to call. The CDR3 loop spans 15 amino acids. Germline CDR1 reads SEHNR; CDR2 reads FQNEAQ (reference sequence). Between the trimmed V and J ends, which lost 4 bases and 1 base, there was a span of 8 bases. The CDR3 DNA is TGTGCCAGCAGCTCCGCAACGTCTGGGGCCAACGTCCTGACTTTC. Residues: CASSSATSGANVLTF.

The chain is built from TRBV28 and TRBJ1-2; D unresolved. This CDR3 region has 11 residues. V was cut by 2 bases and J by 7 bases, with 5 bases left in between. Per the germline V gene, CDR1 is MDHEN and CDR2 is SYDVKM. Here the CDR3 reads CASSLGRGYTF. DNA of the CDR3: TGTGCCAGCAGTTTAGGGCGTGGCTACACCTTC.

The chain employs TRBV20-1 and TRBJ2-1, with D possibly matching TRBD2 (5 bases). Trimming pared 5 bases from V and 7 bases from J, leaving 9 bases between. The length of the CDR3 is 11 residues. CDR1 is DFQATT and CDR2 is SNEGSKA in the germline V gene (reference sequence). CDR3 coding DNA: TGCAGTGCTGTACAGCGGAATGAGCAGTTCTTC. As protein: CSAVQRNEQFF.

This clone was detected only a few times. The V call is TRBV9, the J call TRBJ2-1, with 7 bases matching TRBD2. V lost 2 bases to trimming and J lost 7 bases; unmatched junction nucleotides: 6. CDR1 and CDR2 from the germline V gene are SGDLS and YYNGEE. The CDR3 spans 14 residues. CDR3 DNA sequence: TGTGCCAGCAGCGTTATGAGCGGGACGAATGAGCAGTTCTTC. This sequence encodes CASSVMSGTNEQFF.

This clone occurred a few times. CDR3 DNA: TGTGCCAGCTCACAAGGACAGGTCCCCAATGAAGCTTTCTTT. Residues: CASSQGQVPNEAFF. The chain joins TRBV18 to TRBJ1-1, with 7 bases lining up with TRBD1. In germline, CDR1 is KGHSH, CDR2 LQKENI. CDR3 size: 14 residues. V was clipped by 4 bases and J by 7 bases; unmatched bases: 9.

This sequence joins TRBV29-1 and TRBJ2-1, with 8 bases lining up with TRBD1. Germline CDR1 and CDR2: SQVTM and ANQGSEA. This CDR3 is built from 16 residues. In DNA form, the CDR3 reads TGCAGACCCATCCAGGGGGCTAGGAGCTCCTACAATGAGCAGTTCTTC. This sequence encodes CRPIQGARSSYNEQFF.

The chain links TRBV7-9 to TRBJ1-1; no firm D call. Germline CDR1 is SEHNR and CDR2 is FQNEAQ (reference sequence). This CDR3 has 12 residues. V lost 5 bases, J lost 6 bases, and 10 bases lay in between. CDR3 loop: CASSLEVAEAFF. The CDR3 DNA follows: TGTGCCAGCAGCCTGGAAGTCGCTGAAGCTTTCTTT.